In its sample, the clone carrying this T cell receptor beta chain was seen a few times. Its cognate antigen is unknown. The source of the sample is a study of post-analysis software for immune sequencing data. Study-wide context: Included courses were relapsing-remitting and secondary progressive multiple sclerosis; progressive-relapsing multiple sclerosis was also included. The study's findings and limits: The five TRBV segments detected at higher frequency in patients than in controls included TRBV5-6, TRBV5-1 and TRBV20-1. There was significantly lower normalized Chao1 diversity in multiple sclerosis patients than in controls. Under F measure analysis, samples from one preparation batch co-clustered strongly.

Unique molecular identifiers were carried by the TCR beta cDNA libraries. Some 500,000 cDNA molecules were recovered from an input of roughly 0.95 to 11 million T cells. One entry per CDR3 protein results from TCRdb running MiXCR on the PCR reads. The table shows roughly 200,000 distinct CDR3 sequences, with over 25% occurring only once. The germline V gene has CDR1 SGDLS and CDR2 YYNGEE. V was pared by 3 bases and J by 2 bases, with 9 bases between. This CDR3 has 13 amino acids. The sequenced sample consisted of blood. The clonotype was recovered from a girl younger than 18 with multiple sclerosis. This chain connects TRBV9 to TRBJ2-7; D call uncertain. The CDR3 sequence: CASSGTNTYEQYF. CDR3 bases: TGTGCCAGCAGCGGTACCAACACCTACGAGCAGTACTTC.